The sequence of this T cell receptor (beta chain) was determined in a study of T cell responses to AZD1222 COVID-19 vaccine. TCRdb's table, derived via immunoSEQ multiplex PCR, lists solely in-frame clones and lacks some. The top ten hold approximately 26% of the sample, which has over 30,000 clones, roughly 88% seen once. Study conclusions and caveats: Sampling that yielded the repertoires occurred only after the peak T cell response.

CDR1 and CDR2 from the germline V gene are MDHEN and SYDVKM. The CDR3 length is 14 residues. V was trimmed by 2 bases and J by 3 bases, leaving 11 bases between them. Of note for this clone: Its antigen remains unidentified.

This clonotype was sampled from an adult who received the MenACWY meningococcal vaccine as a control. This specimen was peripheral blood, taken 28 days after the second dose of the MenACWY control vaccine. The chain uses TRBV28 and TRBJ2-7, with D tentatively TRBD2 (6 bases). CDR3 sequence: CASSLRGNSYEQYF. The CDR3 region has the DNA TGTGCCAGCAGTTTACGGGGGAACAGCTACGAGCAGTACTTC.